Described below is a single TCR beta chain sequence and its context. These data belong to a study of blood T cell repertoires in COVID-19. Background on the study: The analysed material was cDNA or gDNA that came from T cells, B-cell-depleted T cells, or PBMCs.

This CDR3 has 12 residues. Germline values: CDR1 LGHNA, CDR2 YNFKEQ. Trimming removed 2 bases at V and 3 bases at J, with 4 bases between. Study processing details: By means of reference gene primer amplification, nucleated cell counts were estimated. TCRdb's copy holds only in-frame clones and misses some; the assay was immunoSEQ multiplex PCR. The V and J calls and clone size were taken over from that table, and D and trimming were inferred from the DNA. The data hold under 300,000 clones, with around four fifths observed a single time. The chain uses TRBV4-2 and TRBJ2-5, with no clear D. Sequenced material: peripheral blood. The sequence derives from a man aged 45-60 years with acute or convalescent COVID-19. The CDR3 reads CASSQREETQYF. The CDR3 DNA follows: TGTGCCAGCAGCCAACGGGAAGAGACCCAGTACTTC.